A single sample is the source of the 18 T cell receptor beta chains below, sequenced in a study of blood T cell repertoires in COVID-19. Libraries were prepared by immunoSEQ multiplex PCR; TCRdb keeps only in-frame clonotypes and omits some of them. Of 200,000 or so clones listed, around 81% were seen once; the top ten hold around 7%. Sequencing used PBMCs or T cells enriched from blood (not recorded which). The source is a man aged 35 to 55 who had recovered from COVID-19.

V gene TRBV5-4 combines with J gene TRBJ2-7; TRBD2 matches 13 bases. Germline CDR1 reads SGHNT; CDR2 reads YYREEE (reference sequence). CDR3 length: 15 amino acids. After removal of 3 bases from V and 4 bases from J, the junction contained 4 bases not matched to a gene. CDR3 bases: TGTGCCAGCAGCTCGGGACTAGCGGGGCTTTACGAGCAGTACTTC. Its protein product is CASSSGLAGLYEQYF.

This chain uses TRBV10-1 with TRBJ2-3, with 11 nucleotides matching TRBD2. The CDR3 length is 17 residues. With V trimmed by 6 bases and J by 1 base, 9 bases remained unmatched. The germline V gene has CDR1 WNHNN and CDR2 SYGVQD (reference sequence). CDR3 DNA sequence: TGCGCCAGCAGGCCATTACTAGCGGGGGAATGCACAGATACGCAGTATTTT. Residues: CASRPLLAGECTDTQYF.

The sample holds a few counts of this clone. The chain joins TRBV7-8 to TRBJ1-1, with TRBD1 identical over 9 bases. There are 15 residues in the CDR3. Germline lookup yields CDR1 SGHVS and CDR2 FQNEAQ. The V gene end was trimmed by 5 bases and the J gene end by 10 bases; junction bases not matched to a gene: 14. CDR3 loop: CASSESGTGMVAAFF. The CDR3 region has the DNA TGTGCCAGCAGCGAGTCCGGGACAGGGATGGTTGCAGCTTTCTTT. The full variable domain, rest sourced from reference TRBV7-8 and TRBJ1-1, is GAGVSQSPRYKVAKRGQDVALRCDPISGHVSLFWYQQALGQGPEFLTYFQNEAQLDKSGLPSDRFFAERPEGSVSTLKIQRTQQEDSAVYLCASSESGTGMVAAFFGQGTRLTVV.

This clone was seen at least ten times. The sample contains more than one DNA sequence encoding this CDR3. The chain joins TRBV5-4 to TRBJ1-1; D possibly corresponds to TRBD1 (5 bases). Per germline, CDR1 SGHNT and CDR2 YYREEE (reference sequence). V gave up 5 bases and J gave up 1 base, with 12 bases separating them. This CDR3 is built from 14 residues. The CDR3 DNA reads TGTGCCAGCAGGCCAGACAGAGCGAACACTGAAGCTTTCTTT. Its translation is CASRPDRANTEAFF.

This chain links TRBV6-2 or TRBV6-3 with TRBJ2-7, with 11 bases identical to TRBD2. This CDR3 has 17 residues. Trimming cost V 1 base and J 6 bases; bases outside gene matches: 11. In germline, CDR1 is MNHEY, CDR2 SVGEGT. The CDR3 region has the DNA TGTGCCAGCAGTTACTTTAGCGGGGGGGCCTCTGGGTTCGAGCAGTACTTC. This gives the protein CASSYFSGGASGFEQYF.

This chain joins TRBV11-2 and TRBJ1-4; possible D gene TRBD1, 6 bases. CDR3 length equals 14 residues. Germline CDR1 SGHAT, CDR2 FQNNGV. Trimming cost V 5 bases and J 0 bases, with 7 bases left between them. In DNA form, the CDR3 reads TGTGCCAGCAGCCGACAGGCAACTAATGAAAAACTGTTTTTT. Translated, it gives CASSRQATNEKLFF. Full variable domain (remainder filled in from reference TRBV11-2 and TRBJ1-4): EAGVAQSPRYKIIEKRQSVAFWCNPISGHATLYWYQQILGQGPKLLIQFQNNGVVDDSQLPKDRFSAERLKGVDSTLKIQPAKLEDSAVYLCASSRQATNEKLFFGSGTQLSVL.

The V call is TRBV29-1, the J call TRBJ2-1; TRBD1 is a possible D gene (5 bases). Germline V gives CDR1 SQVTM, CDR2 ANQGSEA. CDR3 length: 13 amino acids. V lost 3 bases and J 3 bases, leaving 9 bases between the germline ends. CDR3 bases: TGCAGCGTTGACACGCAGGGCTACAATGAGCAGTTCTTC. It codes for CSVDTQGYNEQFF.

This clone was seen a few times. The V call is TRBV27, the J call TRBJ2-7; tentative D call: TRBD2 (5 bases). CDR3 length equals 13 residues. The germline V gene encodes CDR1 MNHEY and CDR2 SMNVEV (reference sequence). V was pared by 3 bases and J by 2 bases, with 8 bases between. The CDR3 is CASSFGVTYEQYF. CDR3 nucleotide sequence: TGTGCCAGCAGTTTCGGGGTCACCTACGAGCAGTACTTC.

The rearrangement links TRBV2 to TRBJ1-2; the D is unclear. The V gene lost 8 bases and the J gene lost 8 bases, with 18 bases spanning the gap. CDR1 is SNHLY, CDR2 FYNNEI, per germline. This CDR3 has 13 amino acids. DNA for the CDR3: TGTGCCAGCGCCCGCCGCCCTCTCGAGGGCTACACCTTC. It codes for CASARRPLEGYTF. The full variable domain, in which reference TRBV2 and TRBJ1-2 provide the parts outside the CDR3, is EPEVTQTPSHQVTQMGQEVILRCVPISNHLYFYWYRQILGQKVEFLVSFYNNEISEKSEIFDDQFSVERPDGSNFTLKIRSTKLEDSAMYFCASARRPLEGYTFGSGTRLTVV.

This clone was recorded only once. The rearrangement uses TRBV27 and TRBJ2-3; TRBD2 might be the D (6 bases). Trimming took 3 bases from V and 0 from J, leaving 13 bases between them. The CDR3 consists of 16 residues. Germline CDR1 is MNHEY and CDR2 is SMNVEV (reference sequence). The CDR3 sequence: CASSLSGGVSTDTQYF. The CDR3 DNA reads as TGTGCCAGCAGTTTGTCCGGCGGGGTTAGCACAGATACGCAGTATTTT.

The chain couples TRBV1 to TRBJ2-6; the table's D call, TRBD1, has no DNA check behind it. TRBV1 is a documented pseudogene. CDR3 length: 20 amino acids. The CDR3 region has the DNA TGCACCAGCAGCCAAGACCACCACGGGACAGGTCTGCGCGGGGCCAACGTCCTGACTTTC. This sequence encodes CTSSQDHHGTGLRGANVLTF.

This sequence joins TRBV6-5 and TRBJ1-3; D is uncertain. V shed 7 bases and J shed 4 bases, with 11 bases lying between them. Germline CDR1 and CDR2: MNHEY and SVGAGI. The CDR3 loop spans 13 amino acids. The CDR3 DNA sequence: TGTGCCAGCATTTCAACCGGGGGAAACACCATATATTTT. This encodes CASISTGGNTIYF.

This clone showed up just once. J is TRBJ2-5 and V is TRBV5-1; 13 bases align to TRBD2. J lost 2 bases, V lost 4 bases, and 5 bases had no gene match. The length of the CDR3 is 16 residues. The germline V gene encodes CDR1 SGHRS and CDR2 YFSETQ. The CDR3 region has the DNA TGCGCCAGCAGCCCGGGACTAGCGGGGAATCAAGAGACCCAGTACTTC. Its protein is CASSPGLAGNQETQYF.

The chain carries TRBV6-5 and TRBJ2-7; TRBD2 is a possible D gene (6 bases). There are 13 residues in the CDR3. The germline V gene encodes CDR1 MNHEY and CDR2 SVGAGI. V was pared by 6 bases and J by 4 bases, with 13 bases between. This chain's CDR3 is CASRDRAGYEQYF. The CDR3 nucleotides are TGTGCCAGCAGGGATAGGGCGGGGTACGAGCAGTACTTC.

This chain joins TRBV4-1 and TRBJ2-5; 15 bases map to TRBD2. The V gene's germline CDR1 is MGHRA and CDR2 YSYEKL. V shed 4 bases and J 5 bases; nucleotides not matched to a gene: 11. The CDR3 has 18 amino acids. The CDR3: CASSLLRTSGGAGETQYF. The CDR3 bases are TGCGCCAGCAGCCTGCTACGGACTAGCGGGGGGGCCGGGGAGACCCAGTACTTC.

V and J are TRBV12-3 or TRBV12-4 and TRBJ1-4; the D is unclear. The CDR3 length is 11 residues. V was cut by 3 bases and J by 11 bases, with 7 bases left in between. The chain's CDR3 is CASSFGEKLFF. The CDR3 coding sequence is TGTGCCAGCAGTTTTGGGGAGAAACTGTTTTTT.

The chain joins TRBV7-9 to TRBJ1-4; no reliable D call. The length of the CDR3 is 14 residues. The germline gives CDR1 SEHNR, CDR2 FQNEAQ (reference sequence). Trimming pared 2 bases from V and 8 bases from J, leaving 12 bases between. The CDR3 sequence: CASSLKGRGEKLFF. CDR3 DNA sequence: TGTGCCAGCAGCTTAAAAGGACGGGGAGAAAAACTGTTTTTT.

CDR3 residues: CASSLMGQNQPQHF. The DNA of the CDR3 is TGCGCCAGCAGTCTTATGGGACAGAATCAGCCCCAGCATTTT. The chain has TRBV5-1 and TRBJ1-5; 7 nucleotides align to TRBD1. J was trimmed by 4 bases and V by 5 bases; bases with no gene match: 6. CDR1 is SGHRS, CDR2 YFSETQ, per germline. The CDR3 runs to 14 residues.